This T cell receptor beta chain stems from a study of T cells after yellow fever vaccination. On the study more broadly: Preparation of fractions with low cell numbers was performed using SMART-Seq v4 Ultra Low Input.

Whole-study findings and limits: A minor fraction of clonotypes spanned both CD4 and CD8 compartments. High-abundance clonotypes from the bulk population could contaminate FACS-sorted repertoires.

Trimming shortened V by 3 bases and J by 4 bases, and 13 bases separated the two germline ends. Germline values: CDR1 MGHDK, CDR2 SYGVNS. This CDR3 has 15 amino acids. In TCRdb, the 5' RACE reads were re-called with MiXCR into one record per CDR3 protein. This table holds approximately 300,000 distinct CDR3 sequences, around 6.8% found once. This clonotype was observed a few times. As yet, its antigen is unknown. This chain joins TRBV25-1 and TRBJ2-1; D unclear. The sequenced sample was PBMCs, obtained around 45 days after the first yellow fever vaccination. The source is a man aged 18 to 29 who received the YFV17D yellow fever vaccine. In nucleotides, the CDR3 is TGTGCCAGCAGTGATCGACAAACACGGTACAATGAGCAGTTCTTC. Translated: CASSDRQTRYNEQFF. Full variable domain (missing parts from reference TRBV25-1 and TRBJ2-1): EADIYQTPRYLVIGTGKKITLECSQTMGHDKMYWYQQDPGMELHLIHYSYGVNSTEKGDLSSESTVSRIRTEHFPLTLESARPSHTSQYLCASSDRQTRYNEQFFGPGTRLTVL.